Following are 22 T cell receptor beta chains from one sample sequenced in a study of T-cell memory formation after mild COVID-19. TCRdb used MiXCR to reprocess the 5' RACE reads, holding one entry per CDR3 protein. The sample holds fewer than 350,000 distinct CDR3 sequences, roughly 15% seen once. Sample: PBMCs or a T cell subset sorted from them (not recorded which). These TCRs come from a young man who had mild COVID-19 (a few samples of this study predate the infection). Cell type and time point are not known.

This clonotype has ten or more counts. The V and J genes are TRBV5-4 and TRBJ2-7; D may be TRBD1 (6 bases). Trimming removed 0 bases from V and 7 bases from J, with 14 bases in between. Germline assignment: CDR1 SGHNT and CDR2 YYREEE (reference sequence). This CDR3 comprises 14 residues. The CDR3 nucleotides are TGTGCCAGCAGCTTGGAGGCAGGGGCAAGGGAGCAGTACTTC. It encodes CASSLEAGAREQYF.

The chain combines TRBV6-2 or TRBV6-3 with TRBJ2-7, with D perhaps matching TRBD1 or TRBD2 (5 bases each). Trimming pared 5 bases from V and 0 bases from J, leaving 17 bases between. CDR3 length equals 16 residues. Germline lookup yields CDR1 MNHEY and CDR2 SVGEGT. CDR3 amino acids: CASSTFAWGISYEQYV. As DNA, the CDR3 is TGTGCCAGCAGTACCTTCGCGTGGGGGATCTCCTACGAGCAGTACGTC.

V gene TRBV5-1 combines with J gene TRBJ2-1; TRBD2 agrees at 10 bases. CDR1 is SGHRS and CDR2 is YFSETQ in the germline V gene. CDR3 length: 15 residues. J was trimmed by 12 bases and V by 0 bases; bases with no gene match: 9. The CDR3 DNA reads TGCGCCAGCAGCTTGGCGCTTAGCGGGGGGCAAGGGCAGTTCTTC. Encoded protein: CASSLALSGGQGQFF.

The chain has TRBV12-3 or TRBV12-4 and TRBJ2-6, with 7 bases aligning to TRBD2. This CDR3 contains 13 residues. V shed 5 bases, J shed 9 bases, and the junction held 4 bases outside the gene matches. In nucleotides, the CDR3 is TGTGCCAGCAGTCCTGGGGAGGGCAACGTCCTGACTTTC. This codes for CASSPGEGNVLTF.

In this sample, this clonotype turned up a few times. V gene TRBV7-9 combines with J gene TRBJ2-7; TRBD1 is a possible D gene (5 bases). Trimming removed 1 base from V and 3 bases from J, with 13 bases in between. CDR1 is SEHNR and CDR2 is FQNEAQ in the germline V gene (reference sequence). The CDR3 is 15 residues long. CDR3 amino acids: CASSLGVGADYEQYV. The CDR3 coding sequence is TGTGCCAGCAGCTTAGGGGTAGGGGCCGACTACGAGCAGTACGTC.

The sample holds a few counts of this clonotype. V and J are TRBV4-3 and TRBJ1-6; D possibly corresponds to TRBD1 (6 bases). The V and J ends lost 0 bases and 0 bases respectively, with 9 bases between them. The CDR3 length is 17 residues. From germline, CDR1 is LGHNA and CDR2 YSLEER. CDR3 in DNA: TGCGCCAGCAGCCAAGAGTGGACAGACTCCTATAATTCACCCCTCCACTTT. Translation: CASSQEWTDSYNSPLHF.

This clonotype was counted at least ten times. The J gene is TRBJ2-6, the V gene TRBV6-2 or TRBV6-3; possible D gene TRBD2, 5 bases. V was pared by 10 bases and J by 0 bases, with 7 bases between. The CDR3 totals 13 residues. The V gene's germline CDR1 is MNHEY and CDR2 SVGEGT. DNA for the CDR3: TGTGCCATCGGGAACTCTGGGGCCAACGTCCTGACTTTC. Protein product: CAIGNSGANVLTF.

V is TRBV9 and J is TRBJ2-1, with 7 bases identical to TRBD2. Looked up from germline, CDR1 is SGDLS and CDR2 is YYNGEE. This CDR3 region has 18 residues. The V segment lost 0 bases and the J segment 4 bases; nucleotides outside the gene matches: 13. CDR3 protein: CASSVEVASGLPYNEQFF. The CDR3, as DNA: TGTGCCAGCAGCGTAGAGGTGGCTAGCGGTCTACCGTACAATGAGCAGTTCTTC.

The chain recombines TRBV9 with TRBJ1-5, with D possibly TRBD1 on 5 matching bases. CDR1 and CDR2 (germline): SGDLS, YYNGEE. The CDR3 runs 17 residues. V was trimmed by 3 bases and J by 0 bases, leaving 16 bases between them. CDR3 sequence (DNA): TGTGCCAGCAGCGGACGCAGGGACCCTTATAGCAATCAGCCCCAGCATTTT. Its protein is CASSGRRDPYSNQPQHF.

This clonotype was observed at least ten times. The chain joins TRBV6-5 to TRBJ2-7; unclear D gene. Trimming removed 0 bases from V and 3 bases from J, with 15 bases in between. Looked up from germline, CDR1 is MNHEY and CDR2 is SVGAGI. The CDR3 runs to 16 residues. The DNA for the CDR3 is TGTGCCAGCAGTTACTCGAAGGCCCAGATGAGCTACGAGCAGTACTTC. Translation gives CASSYSKAQMSYEQYF.

This clonotype has just a few counts. The genes are TRBV20-1 and TRBJ2-3; D might be TRBD2 (6 bases). CDR1 and CDR2 from the germline V gene are DFQATT and SNEGSKA (reference sequence). Trimming removed 3 bases from V and 2 bases from J, with 9 bases in between. The CDR3 extends over 13 amino acids. The CDR3 region is CSARGLFTDTQYF. The CDR3 nucleotides read TGCAGTGCTAGGGGACTTTTCACAGATACGCAGTATTTT.

The sample holds a few counts of this clonotype. J is TRBJ2-2 and V is TRBV10-1; the D gene is possibly TRBD1 (8 bases). Trimming stripped 2 bases from V and 6 bases from J, with 10 bases between. The CDR3 totals 14 residues. Germline V gives CDR1 WNHNN, CDR2 SYGVQD (reference sequence). The CDR3 protein is CASSETGGAGELFF. CDR3 nucleotide sequence: TGCGCCAGCAGTGAGACAGGGGGGGCCGGGGAGCTGTTTTTT.

The CDR3 nucleotides read TGTGCCAGCAGCCCCGGGACAGGGATTTACGAGCAGTACGTC. Protein sequence: CASSPGTGIYEQYV. V is TRBV3-1 and J is TRBJ2-7, with 9 bases that match TRBD1. Germline V gene sequence: CDR1 LGHDT, CDR2 YNNKEL (reference sequence). V was pared by 4 bases and J by 4 bases, with 5 bases of the junction left unmatched. This CDR3 spans 14 amino acids.

This clonotype was counted between two and nine times. This chain connects TRBV5-4 to TRBJ2-7, with TRBD2 identical over 7 bases. The CDR3 spans 15 residues. Looked up from germline, CDR1 is SGHNT and CDR2 is YYREEE (reference sequence). The J segment lost 2 bases and the V segment lost 2 bases, leaving 7 bases of the junction unmatched. The CDR3 sequence is CASSLWEGLAYEQYF. The DNA of the CDR3 is TGTGCCAGCAGCTTATGGGAGGGGCTTGCCTACGAGCAGTACTTC.

There are a few counts of this clonotype. This rearrangement joins TRBV6-2 or TRBV6-3 to TRBJ2-6, with D perhaps being TRBD1 or TRBD2 (6 bases each). The CDR3 consists of 20 residues. Trimming removed 5 bases from V and 0 bases from J, with 23 bases in between. Per germline, CDR1 MNHEY and CDR2 SVGEGT. The DNA for the CDR3 is TGTGCCAGCAGTACCTCGCTAACGGGGGCCTCCCCCTCTGGGGCCAACGTCCTGACTTTC. Translated, it gives CASSTSLTGASPSGANVLTF.

The chain employs TRBV5-1 and TRBJ1-4; 9 bases map to TRBD1. Germline V lookup: CDR1 SGHRS, CDR2 YFSETQ. The CDR3 runs to 15 residues. V lost 3 bases, J lost 8 bases, and 8 bases stayed unmatched. This CDR3 is CASSSQGAIGEKLFF. DNA of the CDR3: TGCGCCAGCAGCTCACAGGGGGCAATTGGGGAAAAACTGTTTTTT.

The chain employs TRBV7-2 and TRBJ2-1, with 12 bases aligning to TRBD2. Trimming cost V 5 bases and J 7 bases; bases outside gene matches: 6. The germline V gene has CDR1 SGHTA and CDR2 FQGNSA. There are 15 residues in the CDR3. CDR3 DNA: TGTGCCAGCAGCCCAGGACTAGCGGGGAGTAATGAGCAGTTCTTC. Translated, it gives CASSPGLAGSNEQFF.

Many counts were recorded for this clonotype. V and J are TRBV14 and TRBJ1-1, with D unresolved. Germline V CDR1 and CDR2: SGHDN, FVKESK. Trimming shortened V by 10 bases and J by 2 bases, and 17 bases separated the two germline ends. This CDR3 comprises 14 residues. The CDR3 reads CATALMVRNTEAFF. Written as DNA, the CDR3 is TGTGCCACCGCGTTAATGGTACGAAACACTGAAGCTTTCTTT.

The chain uses TRBV7-6 and TRBJ1-1; D gene uncertain. Germline loops: CDR1 SGHVS, CDR2 FNYEAQ. This CDR3 contains 16 residues. V lost 1 base and J lost 0, with 12 bases in between. The DNA of the CDR3 is TGTGCCAGCAGCTTAGAAGGCGGTAACCTGAACACTGAAGCTTTCTTT. Its protein product is CASSLEGGNLNTEAFF.

V usage is TRBV5-1 and J usage is TRBJ2-2, with D possibly being TRBD2 (5 bases). This CDR3 is built from 18 residues. V lost 6 bases and J lost 0, with 21 bases in between. Germline V CDR1 and CDR2: SGHRS, YFSETQ. The CDR3 nucleotides are TGCGCCAGCATCAAGGACGGACTCAAGGCAACGAACACCGGGGAGCTGTTTTTT. Protein sequence: CASIKDGLKATNTGELFF.

This clonotype showed up just a few times. The chain joins TRBV4-3 to TRBJ2-3; D is unclear. Trimming shortened V by 5 bases and J by 0 bases, and 9 bases separated the two germline ends. CDR3 length: 14 residues. CDR1 is LGHNA and CDR2 is YSLEER in the germline V gene. The CDR3 region has the DNA TGCGCCAGCAGCGAGATTCCTAGCACAGATACGCAGTATTTT. It translates to CASSEIPSTDTQYF.

The chain couples TRBV6-4 to TRBJ2-3, with 11 bases fitting TRBD2. The trim removed 6 bases at V and 6 bases at J, leaving 8 bases unmatched. CDR3 size: 15 residues. CDR1 and CDR2 (germline): MRHNA, SNTAGT. CDR3 bases: TGTGCCAGCAGCCAAGTAGCGGGGGGGCTGGATACGCAGTATTTT. Translating it yields CASSQVAGGLDTQYF.